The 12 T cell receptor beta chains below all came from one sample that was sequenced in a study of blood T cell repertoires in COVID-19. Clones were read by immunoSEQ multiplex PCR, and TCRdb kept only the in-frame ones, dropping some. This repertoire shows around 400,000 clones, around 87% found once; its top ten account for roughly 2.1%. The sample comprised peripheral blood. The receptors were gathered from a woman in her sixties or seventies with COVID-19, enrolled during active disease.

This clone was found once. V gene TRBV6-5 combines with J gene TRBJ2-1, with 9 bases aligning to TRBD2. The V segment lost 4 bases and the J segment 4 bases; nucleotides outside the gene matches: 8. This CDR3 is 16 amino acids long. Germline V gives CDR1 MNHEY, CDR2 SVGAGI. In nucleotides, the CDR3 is TGTGCCAGCAGTTCCTATAGCGGGGGCCCTTACAATGAGCAGTTCTTC. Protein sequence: CASSSYSGGPYNEQFF.

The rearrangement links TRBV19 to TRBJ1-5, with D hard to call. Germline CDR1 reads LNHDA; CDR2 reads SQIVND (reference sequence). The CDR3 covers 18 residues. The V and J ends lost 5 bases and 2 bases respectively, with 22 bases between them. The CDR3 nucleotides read TGTGCCAGTAGTTTTCTTCTCCGAGGGAGAAGGGGCAATCAGCCCCAGCATTTT. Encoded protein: CASSFLLRGRRGNQPQHF.

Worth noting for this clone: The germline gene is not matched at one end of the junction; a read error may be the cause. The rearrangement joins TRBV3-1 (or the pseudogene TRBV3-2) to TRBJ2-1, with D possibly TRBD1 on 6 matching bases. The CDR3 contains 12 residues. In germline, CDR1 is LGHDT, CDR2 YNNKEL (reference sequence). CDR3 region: CASSQGEGQRIF. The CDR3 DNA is TGTGCCAGCAGCCAAGGGGAAGGACAGAGGATCTTC.

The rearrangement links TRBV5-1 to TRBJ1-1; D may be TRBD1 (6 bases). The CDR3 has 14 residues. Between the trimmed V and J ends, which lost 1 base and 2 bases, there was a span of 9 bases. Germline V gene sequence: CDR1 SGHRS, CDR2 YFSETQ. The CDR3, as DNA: TGCGCCAGCAGCTTGACAGGGCCCAACACTGAAGCTTTCTTT. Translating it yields CASSLTGPNTEAFF.

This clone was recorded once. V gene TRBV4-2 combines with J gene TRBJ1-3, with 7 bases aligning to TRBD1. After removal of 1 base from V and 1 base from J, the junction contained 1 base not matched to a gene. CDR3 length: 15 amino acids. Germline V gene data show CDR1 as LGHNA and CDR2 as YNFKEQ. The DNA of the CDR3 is TGTGCCAGCAGCCAAGGACAGGGTTCTGGAAACACCATATATTTT. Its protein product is CASSQGQGSGNTIYF.

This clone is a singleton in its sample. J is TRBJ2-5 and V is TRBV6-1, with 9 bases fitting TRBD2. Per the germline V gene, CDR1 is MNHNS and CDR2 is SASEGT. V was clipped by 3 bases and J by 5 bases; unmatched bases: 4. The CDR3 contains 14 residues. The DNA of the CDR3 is TGTGCCAGCAGTGATCCTCTAGCGGGGGAGACCCAGTACTTC. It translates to CASSDPLAGETQYF.

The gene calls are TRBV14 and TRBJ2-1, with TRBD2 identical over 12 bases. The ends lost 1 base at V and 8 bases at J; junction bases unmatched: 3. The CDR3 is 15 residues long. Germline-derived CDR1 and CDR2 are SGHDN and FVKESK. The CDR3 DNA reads TGTGCCAGCAGCCAAGGGCTAGCGGGGGGGTATGAGCAGTTCTTC. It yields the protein CASSQGLAGGYEQFF.

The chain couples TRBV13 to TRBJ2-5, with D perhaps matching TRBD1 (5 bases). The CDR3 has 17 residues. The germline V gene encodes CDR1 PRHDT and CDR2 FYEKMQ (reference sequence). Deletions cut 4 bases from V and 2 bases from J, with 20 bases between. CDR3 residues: CASSSQRGGSGQETQYF. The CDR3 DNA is TGTGCCAGCAGCTCACAAAGGGGCGGCAGTGGGCAAGAGACCCAGTACTTC.

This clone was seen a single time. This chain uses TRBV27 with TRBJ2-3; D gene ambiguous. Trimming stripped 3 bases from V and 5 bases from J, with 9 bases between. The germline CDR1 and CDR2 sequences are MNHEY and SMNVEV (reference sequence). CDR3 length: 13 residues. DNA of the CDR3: TGTGCCAGCAGTTTGACTTTCCAAGATACGCAGTATTTT. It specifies CASSLTFQDTQYF.

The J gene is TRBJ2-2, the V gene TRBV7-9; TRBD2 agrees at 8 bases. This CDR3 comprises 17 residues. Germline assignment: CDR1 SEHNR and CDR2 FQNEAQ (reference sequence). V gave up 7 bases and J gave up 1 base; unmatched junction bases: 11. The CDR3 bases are TGTGCCAGCATCAAACCGGGGGGGCCAGGGAACACCGGGGAGCTGTTTTTT. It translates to CASIKPGGPGNTGELFF.

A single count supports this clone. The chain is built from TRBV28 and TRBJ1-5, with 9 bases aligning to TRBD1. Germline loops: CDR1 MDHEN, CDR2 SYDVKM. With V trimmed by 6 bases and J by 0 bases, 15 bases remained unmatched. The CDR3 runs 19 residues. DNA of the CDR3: TGTGCCAGCAGCCCCCCCCGAACAGGGGGCGCGAATAGCAATCAGCCCCAGCATTTT. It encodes CASSPPRTGGANSNQPQHF. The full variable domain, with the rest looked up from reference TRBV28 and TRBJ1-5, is DVKVTQSSRYLVKRTGEKVFLECVQDMDHENMFWYRQDPGLGLRLIYFSYDVKMKEKGDIPEGYSVSREKKERFSLILESASTNQTSMYLCASSPPRTGGANSNQPQHFGDGTRLSIL.

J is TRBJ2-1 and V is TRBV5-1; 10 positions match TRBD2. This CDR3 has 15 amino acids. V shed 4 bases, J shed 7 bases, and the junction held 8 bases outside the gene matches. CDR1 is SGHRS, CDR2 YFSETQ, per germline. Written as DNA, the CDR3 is TGCGCCAGCAGCAGCCGTAGCGGGGGGATAAATGAGCAGTTCTTC. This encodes CASSSRSGGINEQFF.